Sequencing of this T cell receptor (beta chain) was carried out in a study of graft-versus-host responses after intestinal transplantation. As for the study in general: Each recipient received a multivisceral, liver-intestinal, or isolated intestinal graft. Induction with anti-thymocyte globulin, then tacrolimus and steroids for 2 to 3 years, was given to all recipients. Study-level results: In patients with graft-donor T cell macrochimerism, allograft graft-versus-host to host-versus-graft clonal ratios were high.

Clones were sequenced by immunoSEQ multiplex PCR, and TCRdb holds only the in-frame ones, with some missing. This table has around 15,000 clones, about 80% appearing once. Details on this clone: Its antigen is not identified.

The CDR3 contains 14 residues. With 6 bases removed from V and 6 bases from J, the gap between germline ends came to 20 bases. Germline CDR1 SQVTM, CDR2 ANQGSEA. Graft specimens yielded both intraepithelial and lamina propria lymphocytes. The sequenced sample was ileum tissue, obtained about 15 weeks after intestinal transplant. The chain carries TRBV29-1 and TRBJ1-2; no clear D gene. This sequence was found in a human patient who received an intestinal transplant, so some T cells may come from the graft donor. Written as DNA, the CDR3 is TGCAGCGTCCAGTCGCTACCCCTACCCAATGGCTACACCTTC. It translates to CSVQSLPLPNGYTF.